This T cell receptor (beta chain) was documented in a study of blood T cell repertoires in COVID-19. Study-wide context: Acute and convalescent COVID-19 samples came from the United States, Italy and Spain. Sample material is recorded as cDNA or gDNA derived from T cells, B-cell-depleted T cells, or PBMCs.

Study processing details: Estimation of nucleated cell counts relied on the amplification of reference gene primers. Sequenced by immunoSEQ multiplex PCR; TCRdb stores in-frame clones only, minus some. D and trimming come from the DNA, and the V and J calls and clone size come from that table. Of 50,000 to 70,000 clones in the sample, around 84% were seen once. CDR1 and CDR2 from the germline V gene are DFQATT and SNEGSKA (reference sequence). After removal of 3 bases from V and 9 bases from J, the junction contained 10 bases not matched to a gene. The CDR3 covers 15 residues. Sequencing was performed on peripheral blood. The clonotype comes from a man in his 70s with active COVID-19. This rearrangement joins TRBV20-1 to TRBJ2-1; 11 bases are shared with TRBD2. CDR3 sequence: CSASRLAGRSSEQFF. The DNA of the CDR3 is TGCAGTGCTAGTCGACTAGCGGGGAGATCGAGTGAGCAGTTCTTC.